The 7 T cell receptor beta chains listed next were all sequenced from one sample in a study of cytomegalovirus exposure and HLA in healthy donors (dated by TCRdb to 2016 to 2017). Receptor libraries were prepared by the immunoSEQ multiplex PCR assay. The multiplex PCR relied on a mix of 60 forward primers for TCR Vbeta segments and 13 reverse primers for TCR Jbeta segments. TCRdb's version of the immuneACCESS table is confined to in-frame rearrangements and falls short of the full clone set. An unresolved V gene accounts for under half of the shortfall where checked; the remainder is of unknown origin. The record for this sample contains more than 95,000 clones. Of the sample, 3.5% falls within the top ten clones. Sequenced: PBMCs. The origin of the receptors is a man aged 35 to 55 in good health and CMV-seronegative.

CDR3 DNA sequence: TGTGCCAGCAGCCGCGGGTGGGCGGGCTCCTACGAGCAGTACTTC. It codes for CASSRGWAGSYEQYF. The gene calls are TRBV5-6 and TRBJ2-7, with D tentatively TRBD2 (5 bases). The CDR3 contains 15 residues. Germline CDR1 SGHDT, CDR2 YYEEEE. Trimming took off 4 bases at V and 0 bases at J, with 14 bases between the two ends.

V gene TRBV5-5 combines with J gene TRBJ1-4, with 11 bases identical to TRBD1. This CDR3 is built from 15 residues. The germline V gene encodes CDR1 SGHKS and CDR2 YYEKEE (reference sequence). The J segment lost 8 bases and the V segment lost 1 base, leaving 4 bases of the junction unmatched. The CDR3 protein is CASSLPGTGGEKLFF. CDR3 sequence (DNA): TGTGCCAGCAGCTTGCCCGGGACAGGGGGAGAAAAACTGTTTTTT.

V and J are TRBV7-9 and TRBJ1-1, with 7 bases identical to TRBD1. Germline V gene data show CDR1 as SEHNR and CDR2 as FQNEAQ (reference sequence). This CDR3 is 15 amino acids long. V lost 5 bases to trimming and J lost 0 bases; unmatched junction nucleotides: 6. In nucleotides, the CDR3 is TGTGCCAGCAGCGGCCGTGGGACAGTGAACACTGAAGCTTTCTTT. Protein sequence: CASSGRGTVNTEAFF.

CDR3 nucleotides: TGTGCCAGCAGTCGTGACAGGGGTTATTCACCCCTCCACTTT. Its translation is CASSRDRGYSPLHF. This chain connects TRBV27 to TRBJ1-6; 8 bases map to TRBD1. V shed 5 bases and J 8 bases; nucleotides not matched to a gene: 5. CDR3 length: 14 residues. CDR1 MNHEY and CDR2 SMNVEV come from the germline V gene (reference sequence).

This chain joins TRBV6-1 and TRBJ2-5; TRBD2 is a possible D gene (6 bases). The CDR3 length is 12 residues. Germline CDR1 reads MNHNS; CDR2 reads SASEGT. V shed 6 bases and J shed 2 bases, with 7 bases lying between them. The CDR3 DNA sequence: TGTGCCAGCAGGGGGACTCAAGAGACCCAGTACTTC. Its translation: CASRGTQETQYF.

A note on this clone: Different DNA sequences within this sample yield the same CDR3. V and J are TRBV29-1 and TRBJ1-4, with TRBD1 matching 9 bases. The junction had 20 bases not matched to a gene; V was cut back by 7 bases and J by 8 bases. Per the germline V gene, CDR1 is SQVTM and CDR2 is ANQGSEA. There are 17 residues in the CDR3. CDR3 sequence (DNA): TGCAGCGGTGGAGGTCACAGGGGGCACTCAGATCGGGAAAAACTGTTTTTT. As protein: CSGGGHRGHSDREKLFF.

The CDR3 region is CAISDTGTDYNEQFF. The CDR3 DNA is TGTGCCATCAGTGACACCGGGACAGACTACAATGAGCAGTTCTTC. The chain employs TRBV10-3 and TRBJ2-1, with TRBD1 matching over 7 bases. V was pared by 3 bases and J by 3 bases, with 5 bases of the junction left unmatched. From germline, CDR1 is ENHRY and CDR2 SYGVKD. The CDR3 is 15 residues long.